This is a list of T cell receptor beta chains from one sample in a study of T-cell memory formation after mild COVID-19. MiXCR, applied by TCRdb to the 5' RACE reads, yields one record per CDR3 protein. Among 150,000 to 200,000 distinct CDR3 sequences listed, 25% to 40% were seen once. Sequencing was carried out using PBMCs or a T cell subset sorted from them (not recorded which). The receptor set was obtained from an adult woman who had mild COVID-19 (a few samples of this study predate the infection). Cell type and time point are not known. Both conserved end residues are part of each CDR3. The D gene is left open where the match is weak. A row's size may be missing; if present it is once, few, many or a size class.

v_gene	j_gene	abundance	d_gene	CDR3nt	CDR3aa
TRBV11-2	TRBJ2-5	many	NA	TGTGCCAGCAGAGATAACAAGTGGAAAGAGACCCAGTACTTC	CASRDNKWKETQYF
TRBV10-3	TRBJ1-2	NA	TRBD1	TGTGCCATCAGACCGGACAGGGGAGGAGGCTACACCTTC	CAIRPDRGGGYTF
TRBV5-4	TRBJ1-1	NA	NA	TGTGCCAGCAGCTTGGTTACGAACACTGAAGCTTTCTTT	CASSLVTNTEAFF
TRBV2	TRBJ2-3	NA	NA	TGTGCCAGCAGTGAAGGCGGGACGTGGGCAGATACGCAGTATTTT	CASSEGGTWADTQYF
TRBV5-1	TRBJ2-3	many	TRBD1	TGTGCCAGCAGCTTAGCAGGGGGTAGCACAGATACGCAGTATTTT	CASSLAGGSTDTQYF
TRBV29-1	TRBJ2-7	NA	NA	TGCAGCGTTAATGACGGGGTGTACGAGCAGTACTTC	CSVNDGVYEQYF
TRBV24-1	TRBJ2-3	NA	NA	TGTGCCACCACCTCTGGGCAGGACGTTAGCTCAGATACGCAGTATTTT	CATTSGQDVSSDTQYF
TRBV5-1	TRBJ2-7	few	TRBD2	TGCGCCAGCAGCTTGGAAGGGACTAGCGGGAGGACCTCCTACGAGCAGTACTTC	CASSLEGTSGRTSYEQYF
TRBV2	TRBJ1-2	NA	TRBD1	TGTGCCAGCAGTGAACGGGACAGGGTTGATGGCTACACCTTC	CASSERDRVDGYTF
TRBV20-1	TRBJ2-1	NA	TRBD2	TGCAGTGCCACTCTAGCGGGGGGTTTCTACAATGAGCAGTTCTTC	CSATLAGGFYNEQFF
TRBV7-9	TRBJ2-5	NA	NA	TGTGCCACGGCCCCGGATGGGCCGGGCCAAGAGACCCAGTACTTC	CATAPDGPGQETQYF
TRBV6-1	TRBJ2-1	NA	TRBD2	TGTGCCAGCAGAACAGGACTAGCGGGAGGAGAGGTAAATGAGCAGTTCTTC	CASRTGLAGGEVNEQFF
TRBV4-1	TRBJ1-2	few	NA	TGCGCCAGCAGCCAAGTCGTTTGGGCCGGGGGCGCGGGCTACACCTTC	CASSQVVWAGGAGYTF
TRBV5-6	TRBJ1-1	NA	TRBD1	TGTGCCAGCAGCAGGTCACAGGGGACTGAAGCTTTCTTT	CASSRSQGTEAFF
TRBV7-3	TRBJ2-1	NA	TRBD2	TGTGCCAGCAGCTGGACTAGCGGGGGATACAATGAGCAGTTCTTC	CASSWTSGGYNEQFF
TRBV12-3/TRBV12-4	TRBJ1-2	NA	NA	TGTGCCAGCAGTCAGGACAGTCATGGCTACACCTTC	CASSQDSHGYTF
TRBV20-1	TRBJ2-7	NA	TRBD1	TGCAGTGCTAGGCGACAGGGGGGGATCTACGAGCAGTACTTC	CSARRQGGIYEQYF
TRBV4-3	TRBJ2-3	NA	NA	TGCGCCAGCAGCCAAGGGCCTAGCGTAGCAGATACGCAGTATTTT	CASSQGPSVADTQYF
TRBV12-3/TRBV12-4	TRBJ2-7	few	NA	TGTGCCAGCAGTTTAAGGGCAGGGGCGATCGACGAGCAGTACTTC	CASSLRAGAIDEQYF
TRBV11-2	TRBJ2-5	NA	NA	TGTGCCAGCAGCTTAGATTTCGCGGGCATAAAAGAGACCCAGTACTTC	CASSLDFAGIKETQYF
TRBV6-5	TRBJ2-5	few	TRBD2	TGTGCCAGCAGTCCACTGGCGGGAGCGGGAGAGACCCAGTACTTC	CASSPLAGAGETQYF
TRBV6-6	TRBJ1-2	NA	NA	TGTGCCAGCAGTTACTCGAGGGGTAACTATGGCTACACCTTC	CASSYSRGNYGYTF
TRBV15	TRBJ1-1	few	TRBD1	TGTGCCACCAGCAGAGATGGGACAGGGGGCGGAATGAACACTGAAGCTTTCTTT	CATSRDGTGGGMNTEAFF
TRBV15	TRBJ2-7	few	NA	TGTGCCACCAGCCCAAGACCGACAGGACCTCCCTACGAGCAGTACTTC	CATSPRPTGPPYEQYF
TRBV12-3/TRBV12-4	TRBJ2-1	few	TRBD2	TGTGCCAGCAGTTCACGGGGGGGTGGGCAGTTCTTC	CASSSRGGGQFF
TRBV20-1	TRBJ2-1	NA	TRBD2	TGCAGTGCTAGTCCCGGACTAGCGGGAGGGAGTAATGAGCAGTTCTTC	CSASPGLAGGSNEQFF
TRBV27	TRBJ2-7	few	TRBD2	TGTGCCACTCTACCAGCGGGAGGAGTCTACGAGCAGTACTTC	CATLPAGGVYEQYF
TRBV4-1	TRBJ1-5	few	TRBD1	TGCGCCAGCAGCCCCGAGGCCACGCGTCAGGGGGGCAATCAGCCCCAGCATTTT	CASSPEATRQGGNQPQHF
TRBV6-5	TRBJ1-5	NA	NA	TGTGCCAGCAAAAAGGAGGGACGAAATAGCAATCAGCCCCAGCATTTT	CASKKEGRNSNQPQHF
TRBV5-1	TRBJ2-5	few	TRBD2	TGCGCCAGCAGCTTCCGGCGGGGGGGCCGGGAGACCCAGTACTTC	CASSFRRGGRETQYF